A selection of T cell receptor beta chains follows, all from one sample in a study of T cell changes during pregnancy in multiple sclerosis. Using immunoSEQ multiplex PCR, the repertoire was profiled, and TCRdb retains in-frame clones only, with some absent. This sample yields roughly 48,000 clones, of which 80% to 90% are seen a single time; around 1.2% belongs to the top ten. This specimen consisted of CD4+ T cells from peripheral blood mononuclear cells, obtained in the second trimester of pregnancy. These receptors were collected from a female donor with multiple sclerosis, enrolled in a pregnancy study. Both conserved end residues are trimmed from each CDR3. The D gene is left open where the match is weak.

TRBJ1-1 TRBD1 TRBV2 ASSVGQAGGYTEAF
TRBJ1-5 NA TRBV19 ASSNARPSFNQPQH
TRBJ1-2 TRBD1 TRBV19 ASDSSRRGPPSGYT
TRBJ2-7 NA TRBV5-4 ASSLQGISHEQY
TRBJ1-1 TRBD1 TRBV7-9 ASSYRGSPVNTEAF
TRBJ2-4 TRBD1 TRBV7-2 ASSFPTGGGNIQY
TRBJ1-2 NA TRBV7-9 ASSRTGIYGYT
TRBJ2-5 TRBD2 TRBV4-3 ASSQHWLAGPGDLQETQY
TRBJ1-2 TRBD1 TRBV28 ASSRGQGSYGYT
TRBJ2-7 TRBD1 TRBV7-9 ASSLGSGTGGYEQY
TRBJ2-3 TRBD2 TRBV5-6 ASSLALAGITDTQY
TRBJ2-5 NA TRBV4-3 ASSRGAGGQETQY
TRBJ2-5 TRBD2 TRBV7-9 ASSLAGGRAEETQY
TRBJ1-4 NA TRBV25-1 ASSEYRAGRGNEKLF
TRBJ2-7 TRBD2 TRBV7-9 ASRGTSGSYEQY
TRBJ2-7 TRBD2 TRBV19 ASRAAGLAGGSTYEQY
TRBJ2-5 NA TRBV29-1 SVEDGRPGGTQY
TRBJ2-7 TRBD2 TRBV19 ASSARSGTSSIYEQY